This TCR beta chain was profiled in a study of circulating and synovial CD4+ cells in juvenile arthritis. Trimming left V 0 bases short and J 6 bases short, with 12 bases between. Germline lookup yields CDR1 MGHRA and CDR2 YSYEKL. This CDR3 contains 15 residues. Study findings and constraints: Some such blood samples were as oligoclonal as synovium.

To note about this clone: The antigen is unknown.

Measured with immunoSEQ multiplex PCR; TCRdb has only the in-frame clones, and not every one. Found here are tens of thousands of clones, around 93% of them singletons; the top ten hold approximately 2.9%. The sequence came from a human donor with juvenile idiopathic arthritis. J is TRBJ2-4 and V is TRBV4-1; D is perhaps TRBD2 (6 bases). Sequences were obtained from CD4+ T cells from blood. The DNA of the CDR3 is TGCGCCAGCAGCCAAGACGGGAGAGGCGGAAACATTCAGTACTTC. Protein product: CASSQDGRGGNIQYF.